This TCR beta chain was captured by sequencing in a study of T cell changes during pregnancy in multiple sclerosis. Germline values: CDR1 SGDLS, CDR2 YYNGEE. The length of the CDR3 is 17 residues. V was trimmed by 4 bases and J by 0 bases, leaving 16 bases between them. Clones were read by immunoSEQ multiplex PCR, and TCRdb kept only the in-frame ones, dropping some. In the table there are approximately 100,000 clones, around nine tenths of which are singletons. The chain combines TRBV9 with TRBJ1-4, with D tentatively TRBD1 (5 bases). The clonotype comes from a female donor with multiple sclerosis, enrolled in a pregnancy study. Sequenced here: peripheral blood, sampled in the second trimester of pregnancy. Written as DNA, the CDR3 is TGTGCCAGCAGCCCAGGACACTCCCTTTCAACTAATGAAAAACTGTTTTTT. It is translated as CASSPGHSLSTNEKLFF.